Each of the 28 T cell receptor beta chains below was sequenced from the same sample in a study of CD8 T cell repertoires and HIV-1 epitope variants. Clones were read by immunoSEQ multiplex PCR, and TCRdb kept only the in-frame ones, dropping some. Altogether 95,000 or so clones are present, around 67% being singletons, with the ten largest covering approximately 24%. Sequencing input: uncultured baseline CD8+ T cells from peripheral blood mononuclear cells (PBMCs). The source of these receptors is a male donor with HIV.

The sample holds a few counts of this clone. The chain employs TRBV9 and TRBJ2-3; D tentatively reads TRBD1 or TRBD2 (5 bases each). This CDR3 is built from 15 residues. Germline CDR1 is SGDLS and CDR2 is YYNGEE. V lost 0 bases to trimming and J lost 5 bases, with 13 bases between them. The CDR3 protein is CASSVGDGAGDTQYF. In nucleotides, the CDR3 is TGTGCCAGCAGCGTAGGGGACGGGGCTGGAGATACGCAGTATTTT.

This sequence joins TRBV9 and TRBJ2-7; the D is unclear. In germline, CDR1 is SGDLS, CDR2 YYNGEE. This CDR3 spans 14 amino acids. Deletions cut 4 bases from V and 1 base from J, with 12 bases between. CDR3 nucleotides: TGTGCCAGCAGCACATCTACGACATCCTACGAGCAGTACTTC. Translating gives CASSTSTTSYEQYF.

This clone was seen a single time. This rearrangement joins TRBV11-2 to TRBJ1-6; unclear D gene. Germline loops: CDR1 SGHAT, CDR2 FQNNGV. Deletions cut 3 bases from V and 8 bases from J, with 11 bases between. The CDR3 extends over 14 amino acids. The CDR3 region is CASSFNGGDSPLHF. The CDR3 nucleotides are TGTGCCAGCAGCTTTAATGGAGGAGATTCACCCCTCCACTTT. The whole variable domain, filled in from reference TRBV11-2 and TRBJ1-6, reads EAGVAQSPRYKIIEKRQSVAFWCNPISGHATLYWYQQILGQGPKLLIQFQNNGVVDDSQLPKDRFSAERLKGVDSTLKIQPAKLEDSAVYLCASSFNGGDSPLHFGNGTRLTVT.

This clone was observed many times. The rearrangement joins TRBV27 to TRBJ1-5, with 7 bases matching TRBD1. CDR1 and CDR2 from the germline V gene are MNHEY and SMNVEV (reference sequence). CDR3 length: 14 amino acids. V lost 5 bases to trimming and J lost 5 bases; unmatched junction nucleotides: 6. DNA for the CDR3: TGTGCCAGCAGTCGGACAGGTTCCTATCAGCCCCAGCATTTT. It is translated as CASSRTGSYQPQHF.

The CDR3 reads CASSYSAGGPPNEQFF. As DNA, the CDR3 is TGTGCCAGCAGTTACTCGGCGGGGGGGCCCCCCAATGAGCAGTTCTTC. The rearrangement links TRBV6-6 to TRBJ2-1, with TRBD2 matching 9 bases. From germline, CDR1 is MNHNY and CDR2 SVGAGI (reference sequence). The CDR3 is 16 residues long. The J segment lost 6 bases and the V segment lost 0 bases, leaving 6 bases of the junction unmatched.

V is TRBV5-1 and J is TRBJ1-1, with unresolved D. V lost 0 bases to trimming and J lost 4 bases, with 7 bases between them. Germline assignment: CDR1 SGHRS and CDR2 YFSETQ. The CDR3 is made up of 13 amino acids. The CDR3 sequence: CASSLAPGTEAFF. DNA of the CDR3: TGCGCCAGCAGCTTGGCCCCGGGCACTGAAGCTTTCTTT.

CDR3 protein: CASSQDTAGDNTGELFF. CDR3 bases: TGCGCCAGCAGCCAAGACACAGCGGGGGACAACACCGGGGAGCTGTTTTTT. The V and J genes are TRBV4-3 and TRBJ2-2; 8 bases fit TRBD2. This CDR3 region has 17 residues. From germline, CDR1 is LGHNA and CDR2 YSLEER. The J segment lost 2 bases and the V segment lost 0 bases, leaving 5 bases of the junction unmatched.

The V gene is TRBV6-6, the J gene TRBJ2-2, with 8 bases lining up with TRBD2. Trimming removed 7 bases from V and 0 bases from J; junction bases left unmatched: 1. Germline CDR1 and CDR2: MNHNY and SVGAGI (reference sequence). CDR3 size: 14 residues. CDR3 region: CASKAGANTGELFF. The DNA of the CDR3 is TGTGCCAGCAAAGCGGGGGCGAACACCGGGGAGCTGTTTTTT.

The J gene is TRBJ2-4, the V gene TRBV7-8, with 8 bases fitting TRBD1. Losses at the gene ends were 4 bases for V and 7 bases for J; bases not matched to a gene: 6. The CDR3 is 14 residues long. From germline, CDR1 is SGHVS and CDR2 FQNEAQ. Here the CDR3 reads CASSWGTGVNIQYF. The CDR3 DNA reads TGTGCCAGCAGCTGGGGGACAGGAGTTAACATTCAGTACTTC.

V usage is TRBV5-6 and J usage is TRBJ2-1, with D unresolved. The CDR3 totals 14 residues. Germline V gene lookup returns CDR1 SGHDT and CDR2 YYEEEE. V lost 0 bases, J lost 3 bases, and 7 bases lay in between. CDR3 in DNA: TGTGCCAGCAGCTTGGAGCTCTTCTACAATGAGCAGTTCTTC. Encoded protein: CASSLELFYNEQFF.

The chain employs TRBV6-1 and TRBJ1-5; 10 positions match TRBD1. The CDR3 extends over 15 amino acids. Germline trimming cut 4 bases from V and 6 bases from J; bases unmatched to any gene: 6. CDR1 is MNHNS and CDR2 is SASEGT in the germline V gene. CDR3 DNA sequence: TGTGCCAGCAGTGCCGGGACAGGGGCGCGTCAGCCCCAGCATTTT. Translating it yields CASSAGTGARQPQHF.

This clone has more than one count but fewer than ten. This chain uses TRBV9 with TRBJ1-3; D unresolved. Germline assignment: CDR1 SGDLS and CDR2 YYNGEE. The V end was cut by 3 bases, the J end by 1 base, with 8 bases between. CDR3 size: 14 residues. This chain's CDR3 is CASSATVSGNTIYF. The CDR3 bases are TGTGCCAGCAGCGCGACGGTTTCTGGAAACACCATATATTTT.

The rearrangement links TRBV18 to TRBJ2-4; a possible D gene is TRBD2 (5 bases). The CDR3 consists of 15 residues. Deletions cut 0 bases from V and 7 bases from J, with 13 bases between. CDR1 KGHSH and CDR2 LQKENI come from the germline V gene. The CDR3 DNA is TGTGCCAGCTCACCACCGGCCGGGGTCGGGAACATTCAGTACTTC. Residues: CASSPPAGVGNIQYF.

The chain carries TRBV6-5 and TRBJ2-7, with a tentative D call TRBD1 (6 bases). Germline lookup yields CDR1 MNHEY and CDR2 SVGAGI. V lost 6 bases and J lost 6, with 15 bases in between. CDR3 size: 13 residues. DNA for the CDR3: TGTGCCAGCAGGGAGCCACAGGGCCGCGAGCAGTACTTC. This translates into CASREPQGREQYF.

Only a few counts were recorded for this clone. The chain uses TRBV29-1 and TRBJ2-1; no clear D. V was clipped by 4 bases and J by 4 bases, with 8 bases between them. Germline CDR1 reads SQVTM; CDR2 reads ANQGSEA. The CDR3 length is 12 residues. The CDR3 nucleotides are TGCAGCGTTGGGTCCTCTTACAATGAGCAGTTCTTC. Translation gives CSVGSSYNEQFF.

The chain carries TRBV19 and TRBJ1-1; no firm D call. This CDR3 has 13 residues. V lost 3 bases, J lost 5 bases, and 10 bases lay in between. CDR1 is LNHDA, CDR2 SQIVND, per germline (reference sequence). CDR3 bases: TGTGCCAGTAGTATTGGGTTGCAAACTGAAGCTTTCTTT. This gives the protein CASSIGLQTEAFF.

This clone has just a few counts. J is TRBJ2-7 and V is TRBV27, with D maybe TRBD2 (6 bases). The CDR3 is 13 amino acids. V lost 5 bases and J 4 bases, leaving 12 bases between the germline ends. Germline lookup yields CDR1 MNHEY and CDR2 SMNVEV (reference sequence). The CDR3 sequence: CASSRRESYEQYF. In nucleotides, the CDR3 is TGTGCCAGCAGTAGGAGGGAAAGTTACGAGCAGTACTTC.

This chain uses TRBV6-1 with TRBJ1-2; possible D gene TRBD1, 6 bases. V was shortened by 6 bases and J by 3 bases, with 17 bases between the two germline ends. This CDR3 comprises 15 residues. Germline V CDR1 and CDR2: MNHNS, SASEGT. This CDR3 is CASSEPRGGYYGYTF. CDR3 bases: TGTGCCAGCAGCGAGCCCCGAGGGGGGTACTATGGCTACACCTTC.

This chain links TRBV15 with TRBJ2-1; D possibly corresponds to TRBD2 (6 bases). The germline CDR1 and CDR2 sequences are LNHNV and YYDKDF (reference sequence). The V and J ends lost 6 bases and 3 bases respectively, with 18 bases between them. This CDR3 has 16 residues. CDR3 residues: CATRGPGDLNYNEQFF. CDR3 in DNA: TGTGCCACCAGGGGGCCGGGGGACCTAAACTACAATGAGCAGTTCTTC.

The chain has TRBV28 and TRBJ2-3; 7 nucleotides agree with TRBD2. Germline CDR1 MDHEN, CDR2 SYDVKM. The CDR3 is 14 amino acids. Trimming cost V 6 bases and J 2 bases; bases outside gene matches: 5. The CDR3 spells CASRRDYDTDTQYF. The CDR3 DNA reads as TGTGCCAGCAGACGGGACTACGACACAGATACGCAGTATTTT. The full variable domain, with the rest looked up from reference TRBV28 and TRBJ2-3, is DVKVTQSSRYLVKRTGEKVFLECVQDMDHENMFWYRQDPGLGLRLIYFSYDVKMKEKGDIPEGYSVSREKKERFSLILESASTNQTSMYLCASRRDYDTDTQYFGPGTRLTVL.

The chain carries TRBV18 and TRBJ2-7; 8 bases fit TRBD2. The CDR3 spans 17 residues. Germline V CDR1 and CDR2: KGHSH, LQKENI. Germline trimming cut 3 bases from V and 2 bases from J; bases unmatched to any gene: 12. The CDR3 loop reads CASSPFPLAGETYEQYF. As DNA, the CDR3 is TGTGCCAGCTCACCCTTCCCTCTAGCGGGTGAGACCTACGAGCAGTACTTC.

This clone showed up just a few times. The DNA for the CDR3 is TGTGCCAGCAGCTTTCGTCCAGATACGCAGTATTTT. It is translated as CASSFRPDTQYF. The rearrangement links TRBV5-4 to TRBJ2-3; D ambiguous. CDR1 is SGHNT and CDR2 is YYREEE in the germline V gene (reference sequence). The CDR3 contains 12 residues. Deletions cut 2 bases from V and 4 bases from J, with 5 bases between.

V usage is TRBV5-1 and J usage is TRBJ1-4, with D possibly being TRBD1 (6 bases). There are 15 residues in the CDR3. CDR1 is SGHRS and CDR2 is YFSETQ in the germline V gene. V lost 1 base, J lost 5 bases, and 12 bases lay in between. CDR3 coding DNA: TGCGCCAGCAGCTTGTGGACCGGGACAAATGAAAAACTGTTTTTT. It specifies CASSLWTGTNEKLFF.

This clone occurred a few times. The V gene is TRBV15, the J gene TRBJ2-2; 9 bases are shared with TRBD1. The CDR3 extends over 19 amino acids. Germline-derived CDR1 and CDR2 are LNHNV and YYDKDF (reference sequence). With V trimmed by 2 bases and J by 2 bases, 12 bases remained unmatched. In DNA form, the CDR3 reads TGTGCCACCAGCAGACAACCCCCACGGACAGGGGACAACACCGGGGAGCTGTTTTTT. It codes for CATSRQPPRTGDNTGELFF.

CDR3 in amino acids: CAGGGGTEAFF. The CDR3 coding sequence is TGTGCCGGCGGTGGGGGGACTGAAGCTTTCTTT. V and J are TRBV2 and TRBJ1-1; perhaps TRBD1 as D (5 bases). The CDR3 sequence is 11 residues long. Trimming took off 11 bases at V and 5 bases at J, with 12 bases between the two ends. Germline-derived CDR1 and CDR2 are SNHLY and FYNNEI.

This chain uses TRBV7-3 with TRBJ1-6, with 7 bases fitting TRBD1. Germline V gives CDR1 SGHTA, CDR2 FQGTGA. This CDR3 region has 13 residues. The V segment lost 9 bases and the J segment 9 bases; nucleotides outside the gene matches: 8. CDR3 region: CASRQGLGSPLHF. The CDR3 DNA is TGTGCCAGTCGACAGGGTCTAGGTTCACCCCTCCACTTT.

This clone was seen a handful of times. The gene calls are TRBV18 and TRBJ1-6, with D hard to call. V was shortened by 4 bases and J by 4 bases, with 11 bases between the two germline ends. Germline V gene lookup returns CDR1 KGHSH and CDR2 LQKENI. This CDR3 has 15 amino acids. Written as DNA, the CDR3 is TGTGCCAGCTCACGTACGACCGAGTATAATTCACCCCTCCACTTT. Protein sequence: CASSRTTEYNSPLHF.

The chain carries TRBV29-1 and TRBJ2-3, with a weak D call TRBD2 (6 bases). The CDR3 runs to 14 residues. Deletions cut 6 bases from V and 5 bases from J, with 18 bases between. Per the germline V gene, CDR1 is SQVTM and CDR2 is ANQGSEA. The CDR3 DNA sequence: TGCAGCGTGTCCGGGACTCAGGGTGGAGATACGCAGTATTTT. It codes for CSVSGTQGGDTQYF.